This record covers a single T cell receptor (beta chain). The repertoire was sequenced with immunoSEQ multiplex PCR; TCRdb's copy has only in-frame clones and lacks some. This table has tens of thousands of clones, around 80% appearing once. This CDR3 spans 14 amino acids. Germline V CDR1 and CDR2: MDHEN, SYDVKM. Trimming shortened V by 6 bases and J by 3 bases, and 12 bases separated the two germline ends. These data come from a study of blood T cell repertoires in COVID-19. The specimen was peripheral blood. The TCR was taken from a man in his sixties with active or convalescent COVID-19. The chain is built from TRBV28 and TRBJ1-5; no definite D call. CDR3 loop: CASSTGLINQPQHF. The CDR3 bases are TGTGCCAGCAGCACCGGACTGATCAATCAGCCCCAGCATTTT.